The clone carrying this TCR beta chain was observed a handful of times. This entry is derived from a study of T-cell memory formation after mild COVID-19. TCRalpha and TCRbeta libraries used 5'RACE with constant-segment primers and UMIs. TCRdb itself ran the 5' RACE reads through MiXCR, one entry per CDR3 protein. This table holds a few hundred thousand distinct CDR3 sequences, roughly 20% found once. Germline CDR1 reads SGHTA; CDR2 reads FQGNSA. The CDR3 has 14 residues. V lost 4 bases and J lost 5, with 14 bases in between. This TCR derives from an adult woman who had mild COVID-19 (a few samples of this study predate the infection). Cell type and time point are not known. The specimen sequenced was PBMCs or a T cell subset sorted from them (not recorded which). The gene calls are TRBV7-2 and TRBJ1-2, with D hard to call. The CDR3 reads CASSSYQVWYGYTF. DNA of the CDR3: TGTGCCAGCAGCTCTTACCAGGTGTGGTATGGCTACACCTTC.